What follows are 3 T cell receptor beta chains derived from one specimen sequenced in a study of PD-1 blockade in mismatch repair-deficient tumors. The assay was immunoSEQ multiplex PCR, and TCRdb's table has in-frame clones only and misses some. This table has approximately 38,000 clones, 70% to 90% appearing once. Sequences were derived from peripheral blood, sampled around 76 weeks after starting pembrolizumab. These receptors originate from an adult with mismatch repair-deficient cancer.

The chain joins TRBV27 to TRBJ2-3; maybe TRBD2 (6 bases). Germline-derived CDR1 and CDR2 are MNHEY and SMNVEV (reference sequence). V gave up 3 bases and J gave up 1 base, with 20 bases separating them. The CDR3 runs 18 residues. In DNA form, the CDR3 reads TGTGCCAGCAGTTTTCTTTTCCGGCGGAGGGGTGGCACAGATACGCAGTATTTT. Translating it yields CASSFLFRRRGGTDTQYF.

The chain uses TRBV7-3 and TRBJ1-4; 9 nucleotides line up with TRBD1. After removal of 1 base from V and 6 bases from J, the junction contained 9 bases not matched to a gene. Germline assignment: CDR1 SGHTA and CDR2 FQGTGA. The CDR3 runs to 17 residues. The CDR3 protein is CASSLNGPGQGYEKLFF. The CDR3 DNA reads as TGTGCCAGCAGCTTAAACGGACCGGGACAGGGTTATGAAAAACTGTTTTTT.

V gene TRBV19 combines with J gene TRBJ1-1; D may be TRBD1 (5 bases). This CDR3 has 14 amino acids. Trimming pared 6 bases from V and 1 base from J, leaving 12 bases between. Per the germline V gene, CDR1 is LNHDA and CDR2 is SQIVND (reference sequence). The CDR3 spells CASRTGTRNTEAFF. In DNA form, the CDR3 reads TGTGCCAGTAGAACAGGTACACGGAACACTGAAGCTTTCTTT.